This T cell receptor beta chain was recorded in a study of blood T cell repertoires in COVID-19 (TCRdb year 2020). Regarding the research as a whole: Collaborator samples came from the United States, Italy and Spain and covered acute and convalescent phases of COVID-19. Deeply sampled blood TCRbeta repertoires from subjects exposed to, actively infected with, or recovered from COVID-19 were included in the dataset. HLA class I and class II types, where available, came from metadata supplied by the sample provider rather than from assay-based typing. The repertoires were released in a freely available public database meant as a resource for research on the immune response to SARS-CoV-2. Samples were obtained from the ongoing ImmuneRACE study (first 160 participants) and from approximately 1,200 subjects provided by 6 global collaborators. Sample metadata almost always included a de-identified subject ID, COVID-19 status, age in years and sex. The prospective study material was composed of cDNA or gDNA derived from T cells, B-cell-depleted T cells, or PBMCs.

Each collaborating institution followed its own protocols to collect whole blood in K2EDTA tubes. For TCRbeta analysis, collaborators shipped samples as frozen whole blood, isolated PBMCs, or DNA extracted from either of those sample types. With regard to this clone: There is no known antigen for this receptor. There are no base qualities to consult, and no much larger clone falls within one base.

The study at large found these results: Clinical and demographic metadata were provided uncurated, with the amount varying by source and participant.

The immunoSEQ Assay, a bias-controlled multiplex PCR, was used to amplify TCRbeta CDR3 regions from genomic DNA. Turning to the authors' computational methods: The number of nucleated cells in each sample was estimated by amplification of reference gene primers within the assay. Sequence reads were collapsed and filtered to measure the absolute abundance of every unique TCRbeta CDR3 rearrangement. For each sample, productive Simpson clonality was calculated by taking the square root of Simpson's diversity index across productive rearrangements. In TCRdb, the immuneACCESS table is reduced to in-frame sequences with V and J assigned. These tables do not hold every clone; where another copy was compared, an unresolved V gene accounts for under half, and the others remain unexplained. V, J and clone size are taken as reported in that table, and D and trimming were inferred from the DNA itself. In this sample the table shows roughly 290,000 clones, about 89% of which occur a single time. The ten largest make up 12% of the sample.

The sequence was obtained from an older woman with acute or convalescent COVID-19. Sequenced material: peripheral blood.

The CDR3 sequence is CASSPRLSSYNEQFF. The DNA sequence reads TGTGCCAGCAGCCCGCGACTTAGCTCCTACAATGAGCAGTTCTTC. Recombination connected TRBV11-2 to TRBJ2-1, with the D gene too uncertain to name. V is reduced by 5 bases and J by 0 bases, leaving a spacing of 11 bases between them. The CDR3 sequence holds 15 residues, the cysteine and phenylalanine included. Kept here is only the CDR3 DNA, which spans 45 bases and is read in frame from base 1. From a lookup of the germline V gene, CDR1 and CDR2 are SGHAT and FQNNGV.